This T cell receptor beta chain was identified in a study of blood T cell repertoires in COVID-19. Study in general: PBMCs, B-cell-depleted T cells, or T cells provided the cDNA or gDNA that made up the material.

The junction had 8 bases not matched to a gene; V was cut back by 5 bases and J by 0 bases. Per germline, CDR1 KGHSH and CDR2 LQKENI. This CDR3 comprises 17 residues. Some clones are missing from TCRdb's copy, which holds only in-frame ones; the method was immunoSEQ multiplex PCR. This sample yields hundreds of thousands of clones, of which approximately 89% are seen a single time; about 3.5% belongs to the top ten. This sequence was found in a woman younger than 30 who had recovered from COVID-19. The sequenced sample consisted of peripheral blood. The J gene is TRBJ1-3, the V gene TRBV18; 9 bases are shared with TRBD1. CDR3 in amino acids: CASSNRTGAYSGNTIYF. DNA for the CDR3: TGTGCCAGCTCAAACCGGACAGGGGCGTACTCTGGAAACACCATATATTTT.